This entry features one TCR beta chain sequence. The V gene lost 5 bases and the J gene lost 5 bases, with 15 bases spanning the gap. The germline V gene has CDR1 SEHNR and CDR2 FQNEAQ (reference sequence). The CDR3 has 15 amino acids. The data are from a study of blood T cell repertoires in COVID-19. Study context: Both acute and convalescent COVID-19 samples were obtained from the United States, Italy and Spain. T cells, B-cell-depleted T cells, or PBMCs supplied cDNA or gDNA.

Original handling: By means of reference gene primer amplification, nucleated cell counts were estimated. Clones were sequenced by immunoSEQ multiplex PCR, and TCRdb holds only the in-frame ones, with some missing. V, J and clone size derive from that table, while D and trimming were established from the DNA sequence. The sample shows some 80,000 clones, 85% to 90% of them seen only once. J is TRBJ1-4 and V is TRBV7-9; possibly TRBD1 for D (5 bases). The sequenced sample consisted of peripheral blood. The TCR originated in a man older than 75 with active or convalescent COVID-19. As DNA, the CDR3 is TGTGCCAGCAGCGTCGCAGGGAGGGGCAATGAAAAACTGTTTTTT. It is translated as CASSVAGRGNEKLFF. Supplemented by reference TRBV7-9 and TRBJ1-4, the full variable domain reads DTGVSQNPRHKITKRGQNVTFRCDPISEHNRLYWYRQTLGQGPEFLTYFQNEAQLEKSRLLSDRFSAERPKGSFSTLEIQRTEQGDSAMYLCASSVAGRGNEKLFFGSGTQLSVL.